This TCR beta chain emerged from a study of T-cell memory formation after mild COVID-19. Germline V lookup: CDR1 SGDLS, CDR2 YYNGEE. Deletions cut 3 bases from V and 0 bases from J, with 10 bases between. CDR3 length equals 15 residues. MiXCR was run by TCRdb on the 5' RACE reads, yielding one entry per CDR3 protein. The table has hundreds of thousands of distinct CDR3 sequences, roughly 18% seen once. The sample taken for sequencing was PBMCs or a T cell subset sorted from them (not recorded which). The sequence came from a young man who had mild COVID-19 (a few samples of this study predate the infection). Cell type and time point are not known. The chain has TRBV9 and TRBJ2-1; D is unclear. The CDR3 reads CASSAGLSSYNEQFF. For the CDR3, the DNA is TGTGCCAGCAGCGCCGGTTTGAGCTCCTACAATGAGCAGTTCTTC.